Below are 13 T cell receptor beta chains sequenced from a single sample in a study of OX40 agonist ivuxolimab in advanced cancers. TCRdb's copy holds only in-frame clones and misses some; the assay was immunoSEQ multiplex PCR. The sample consists of about 50,000 clones, roughly 80% of them appearing once. The sequences come from CD4+ or CD8+ T cells sorted from blood, collected in a trial of the OX40 agonist ivuxolimab. The receptors were sampled from an adult with an advanced solid tumor such as melanoma, head and neck, liver or kidney cancer.

This clone appeared once. This sequence joins TRBV12-5 and TRBJ1-1; TRBD1 matches at 8 bases. CDR1 is LGHNT, CDR2 FRNRAP, per germline. The CDR3 runs 18 residues. After removal of 9 bases from V and 1 base from J, the junction contained 19 bases not matched to a gene. The CDR3 loop is CASVPDRGTFGKNTEAFF. The CDR3, as DNA: TGTGCTAGCGTCCCTGACAGGGGTACATTTGGAAAGAACACTGAAGCTTTCTTT.

This clone was detected only a few times. The V call is TRBV5-1, the J call TRBJ2-7; D tentatively reads TRBD1 or TRBD2 (5 bases each). The CDR3 extends over 14 amino acids. V was shortened by 3 bases and J by 2 bases, with 12 bases between the two germline ends. In germline, CDR1 is SGHRS, CDR2 YFSETQ. The CDR3 here is CASSSGRLAYEQYF. The CDR3 region has the DNA TGCGCCAGCAGCTCGGGACGGCTGGCCTACGAGCAGTACTTC.

This chain joins TRBV4-2 and TRBJ2-2; perhaps TRBD2 as D (6 bases). Germline CDR1 LGHNA, CDR2 YNFKEQ. CDR3 length: 15 amino acids. V lost 0 bases and J 9 bases, leaving 14 bases between the germline ends. The CDR3 protein is CASSQDKNGGWELFF. The CDR3 DNA follows: TGTGCCAGCAGCCAAGATAAAAACGGGGGTTGGGAGCTGTTTTTT.

The J gene is TRBJ2-3, the V gene TRBV29-1, with 8 bases matching TRBD1. The trim removed 2 bases at V and 1 base at J, leaving 5 bases unmatched. This CDR3 has 15 residues. Germline V gene lookup returns CDR1 SQVTM and CDR2 ANQGSEA. The DNA of the CDR3 is TGCAGCGTTGAAACGACAGGGGAACGCACAGATACGCAGTATTTT. Translating it yields CSVETTGERTDTQYF.

The rearrangement links TRBV27 to TRBJ2-1; 7 bases map to TRBD1. Unmatched junction bases numbered 9, after V lost 6 bases and J lost 1 base. The germline CDR1 and CDR2 sequences are MNHEY and SMNVEV (reference sequence). The CDR3 is made up of 16 amino acids. CDR3 in amino acids: CASRTGTVESYNEQFF. The DNA of the CDR3 is TGTGCCAGCAGAACCGGGACAGTGGAGTCCTACAATGAGCAGTTCTTC.

The chain joins TRBV19 to TRBJ2-3, with D maybe TRBD2 (5 bases). The V and J ends lost 4 bases and 4 bases respectively, with 15 bases between them. This CDR3 is built from 15 residues. Germline V CDR1 and CDR2: LNHDA, SQIVND (reference sequence). The CDR3 nucleotides are TGTGCCAGTAGTACTCTCGGGCCGCGGGCAGATACGCAGTATTTT. Translating gives CASSTLGPRADTQYF.

CDR3 nucleotide sequence: TGTGCCAGCTGTGGGACCGGGGGCACTGAAGCTTTCTTT. Translating it yields CASCGTGGTEAFF. The genes are TRBV6-4 and TRBJ1-1; D is possibly TRBD1 (5 bases). The germline gives CDR1 MRHNA, CDR2 SNTAGT. The CDR3 has 13 residues. V was cut by 8 bases and J by 4 bases, with 14 bases left in between.

The chain carries TRBV5-1 and TRBJ2-5; TRBD1 aligns across 8 bases. V trimming: 4 bases; J trimming: 3 bases; junction bases outside the gene matches: 5. The CDR3 contains 14 residues. Germline V lookup: CDR1 SGHRS, CDR2 YFSETQ. CDR3 sequence: CASSTGQGKETQYF. Here the CDR3 DNA reads TGCGCCAGCAGCACAGGACAGGGTAAAGAGACCCAGTACTTC. Full variable domain (rest looked up from reference TRBV5-1 and TRBJ2-5): KAGVTQTPRYLIKTRGQQVTLSCSPISGHRSVSWYQQTPGQGLQFLFEYFSETQRNKGNFPGRFSGRQFSNSRSEMNVSTLELGDSALYLCASSTGQGKETQYFGPGTRLLVL.

CDR3: CAISEATGGYGYTF. The DNA for the CDR3 is TGTGCCATCAGTGAAGCAACAGGGGGCTATGGCTACACCTTC. The chain employs TRBV10-3 and TRBJ1-2, with 8 nucleotides matching TRBD1. Germline V gives CDR1 ENHRY, CDR2 SYGVKD. This CDR3 contains 14 residues. Losses at the gene ends were 3 bases for V and 4 bases for J; bases not matched to a gene: 4.

The count of this clone is one. The chain combines TRBV5-1 with TRBJ2-5, with D possibly being TRBD1 (5 bases). V was cut by 1 base and J by 2 bases, with 12 bases left in between. The CDR3 consists of 15 residues. CDR1 and CDR2 from the germline V gene are SGHRS and YFSETQ. CDR3 sequence: CASSLQGMGQETQYF. CDR3 DNA sequence: TGCGCCAGCAGCTTGCAGGGTATGGGGCAAGAGACCCAGTACTTC.

This chain uses TRBV19 with TRBJ1-6, with TRBD1 identical over 10 bases. V shed 4 bases and J 14 bases; nucleotides not matched to a gene: 14. The CDR3 loop spans 16 amino acids. Germline CDR1 and CDR2: LNHDA and SQIVND (reference sequence). The CDR3 protein is CASSTSGQGPFVTLHF. The CDR3 DNA reads TGTGCCAGTAGTACCTCGGGACAGGGGCCGTTTGTCACCCTCCACTTT.

The chain has TRBV6-6 and TRBJ2-1, with D unclear. The V end lost 6 bases, the J end lost 8 bases, and 14 bases lay between the germline ends. Germline lookup yields CDR1 MNHNY and CDR2 SVGAGI (reference sequence). This CDR3 comprises 13 residues. CDR3 in amino acids: CASSLPSLDEQFF. The DNA of the CDR3 is TGTGCCAGCAGCCTCCCGAGTCTCGATGAGCAGTTCTTC.

This rearrangement joins TRBV5-1 to TRBJ2-3; 8 bases match TRBD2. There are 17 residues in the CDR3. CDR1 SGHRS and CDR2 YFSETQ come from the germline V gene. Trimming cost V 0 bases and J 0 bases; bases outside gene matches: 6. The CDR3 spells CASSLEGLGLSTDTQYF. Written as DNA, the CDR3 is TGCGCCAGCAGCTTGGAGGGACTAGGGTTAAGCACAGATACGCAGTATTTT.